In its sample, the clone carrying this T cell receptor (beta chain) was seen once. These data belong to a study of blood T cell repertoires in COVID-19. Study-wide background: Italy, Spain and the United States were the sources of the convalescent and acute COVID-19 samples. Nucleic acid was either cDNA or gDNA, and it came from T cells, B-cell-depleted T cells, or PBMCs.

Under the authors' procedure: Estimation of nucleated cell counts relied on the amplification of reference gene primers. Sequenced by immunoSEQ multiplex PCR; TCRdb stores in-frame clones only, minus some. The V and J calls and clone size are taken from that table; D and trimming were inferred from the DNA. This sample carries some 530,000 clones, over 75% of them seen once, and the ten largest clones take approximately 3.2%. Per germline, CDR1 KGHSH and CDR2 LQKENI. The V gene end was trimmed by 3 bases and the J gene end by 10 bases; junction bases not matched to a gene: 15. This CDR3 is 16 amino acids long.

The clonotype originates from a human donor in a cohort sampled during active COVID-19. Sequencing was performed on peripheral blood. The chain is built from TRBV18 and TRBJ2-1, with 7 bases fitting TRBD2. CDR3 loop: CASSPDSSGPAREQFF. CDR3 in DNA: TGTGCCAGCTCACCGGATTCTAGCGGCCCGGCGAGGGAGCAGTTCTTC.